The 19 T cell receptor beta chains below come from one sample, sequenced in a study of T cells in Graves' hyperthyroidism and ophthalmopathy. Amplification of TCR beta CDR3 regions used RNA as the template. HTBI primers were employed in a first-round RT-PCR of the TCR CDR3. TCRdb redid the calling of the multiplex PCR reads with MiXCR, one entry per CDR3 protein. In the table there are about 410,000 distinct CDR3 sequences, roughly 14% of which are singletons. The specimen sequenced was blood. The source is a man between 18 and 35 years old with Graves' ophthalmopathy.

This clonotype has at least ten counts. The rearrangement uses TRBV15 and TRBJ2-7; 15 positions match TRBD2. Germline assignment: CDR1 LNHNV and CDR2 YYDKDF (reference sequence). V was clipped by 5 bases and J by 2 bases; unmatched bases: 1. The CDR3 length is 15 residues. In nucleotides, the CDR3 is TGTGCCACCAGCCGGACTAGCGGGGGGGCCTACGAGCAGTACTTC. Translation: CATSRTSGGAYEQYF.

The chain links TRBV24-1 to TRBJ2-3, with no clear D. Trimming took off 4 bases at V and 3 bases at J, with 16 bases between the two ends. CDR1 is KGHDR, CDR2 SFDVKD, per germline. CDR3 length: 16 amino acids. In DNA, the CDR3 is TGTGCCACCAGTGACTTGGGGTCATTGAGTACAGATACGCAGTATTTT. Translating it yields CATSDLGSLSTDTQYF.

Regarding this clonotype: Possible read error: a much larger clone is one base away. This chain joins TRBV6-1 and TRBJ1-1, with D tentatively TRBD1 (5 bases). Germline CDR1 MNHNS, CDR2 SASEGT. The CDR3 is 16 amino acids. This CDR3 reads CASSRNPGDGGTEALF. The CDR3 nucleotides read TGTGCCAGCAGTCGCAATCCGGGGGACGGGGGAACTGAAGCTCTCTTT.

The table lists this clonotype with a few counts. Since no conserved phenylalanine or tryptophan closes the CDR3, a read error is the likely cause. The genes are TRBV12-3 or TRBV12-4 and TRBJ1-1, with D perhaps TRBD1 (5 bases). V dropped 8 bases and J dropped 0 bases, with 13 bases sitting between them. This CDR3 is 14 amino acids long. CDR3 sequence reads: CASGGPGVNTEAFL. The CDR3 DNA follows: TGTGCCAGCGGGGGTCCTGGGGTGAACACTGAAGCTTTCCTT.

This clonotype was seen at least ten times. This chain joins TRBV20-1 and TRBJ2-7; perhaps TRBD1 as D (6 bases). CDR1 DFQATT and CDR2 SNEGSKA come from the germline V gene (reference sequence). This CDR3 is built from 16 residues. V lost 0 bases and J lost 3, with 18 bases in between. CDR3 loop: CSARDRSAGTNYEQYF. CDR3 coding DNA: TGCAGTGCTAGAGATCGTAGCGCCGGGACAAACTACGAGCAGTACTTC.

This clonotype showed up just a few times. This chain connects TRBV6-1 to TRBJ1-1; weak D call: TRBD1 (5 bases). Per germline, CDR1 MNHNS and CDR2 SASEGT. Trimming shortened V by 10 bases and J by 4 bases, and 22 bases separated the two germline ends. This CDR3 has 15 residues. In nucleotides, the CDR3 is TGTGCCACCGCGCCGCCCGGGGGGGGGGGCACTGAAGCTTTCTTT. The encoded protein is CATAPPGGGGTEAFF.

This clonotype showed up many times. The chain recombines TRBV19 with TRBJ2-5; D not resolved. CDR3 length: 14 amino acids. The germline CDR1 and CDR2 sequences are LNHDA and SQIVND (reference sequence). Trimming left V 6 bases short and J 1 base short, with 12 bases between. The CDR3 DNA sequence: TGTGCCAGTAGCTCTGAACACCCCCAAGAGACCCAGTACTTC. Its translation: CASSSEHPQETQYF.

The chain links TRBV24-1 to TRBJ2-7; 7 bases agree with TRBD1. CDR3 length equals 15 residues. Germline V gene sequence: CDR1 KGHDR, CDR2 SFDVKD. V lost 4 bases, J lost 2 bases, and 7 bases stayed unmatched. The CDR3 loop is CATSDSSTGTYEQYF. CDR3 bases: TGTGCCACCAGTGACTCCTCGACAGGGACCTACGAGCAGTACTTC.

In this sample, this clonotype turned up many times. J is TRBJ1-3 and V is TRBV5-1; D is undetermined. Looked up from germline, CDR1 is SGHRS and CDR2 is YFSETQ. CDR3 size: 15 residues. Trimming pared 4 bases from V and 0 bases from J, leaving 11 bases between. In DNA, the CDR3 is TGCGCCAGCAGCCACGGTGAGACCTCTGGAAACACCATATATTTT. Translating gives CASSHGETSGNTIYF.

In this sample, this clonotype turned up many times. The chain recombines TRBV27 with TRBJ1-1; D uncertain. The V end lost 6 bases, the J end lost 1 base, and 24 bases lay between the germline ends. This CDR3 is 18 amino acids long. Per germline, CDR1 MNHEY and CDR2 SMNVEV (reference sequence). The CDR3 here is CASSLGRGSSKENTEAFF. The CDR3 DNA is TGTGCCAGCAGCCTAGGGCGCGGGAGTTCTAAGGAGAACACTGAAGCTTTCTTT.

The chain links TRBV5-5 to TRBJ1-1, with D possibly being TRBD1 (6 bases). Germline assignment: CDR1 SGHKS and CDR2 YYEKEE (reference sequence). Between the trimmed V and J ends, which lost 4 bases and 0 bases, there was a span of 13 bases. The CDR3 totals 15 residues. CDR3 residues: CASSHRGALNTEAFF. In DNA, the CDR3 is TGTGCCAGCAGCCATCGGGGGGCCTTGAACACTGAAGCTTTCTTT.

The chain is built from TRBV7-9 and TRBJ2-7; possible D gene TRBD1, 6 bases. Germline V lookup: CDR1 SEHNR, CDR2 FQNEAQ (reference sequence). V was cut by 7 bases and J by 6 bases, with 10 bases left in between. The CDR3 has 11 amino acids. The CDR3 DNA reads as TGTGCCAGCAACAGGGTGGGCGAGCAGTACTTC. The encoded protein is CASNRVGEQYF.

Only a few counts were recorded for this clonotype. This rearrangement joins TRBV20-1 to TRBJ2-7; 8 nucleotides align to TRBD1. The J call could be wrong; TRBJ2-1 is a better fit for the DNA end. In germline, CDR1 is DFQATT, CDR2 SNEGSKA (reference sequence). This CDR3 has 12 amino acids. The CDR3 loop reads CSVPDRGYEQFF. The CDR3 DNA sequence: TGCAGTGTTCCTGACAGGGGCTACGAGCAGTTCTTC.

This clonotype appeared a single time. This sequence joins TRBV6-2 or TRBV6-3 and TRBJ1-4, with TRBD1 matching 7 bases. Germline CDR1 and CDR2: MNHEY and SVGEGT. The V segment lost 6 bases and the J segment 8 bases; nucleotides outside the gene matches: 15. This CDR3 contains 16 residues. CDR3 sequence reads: CASRGGDTGAGEKLFF. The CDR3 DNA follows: TGTGCCAGCAGGGGGGGGGACACAGGGGCAGGCGAAAAACTGTTTTTT.

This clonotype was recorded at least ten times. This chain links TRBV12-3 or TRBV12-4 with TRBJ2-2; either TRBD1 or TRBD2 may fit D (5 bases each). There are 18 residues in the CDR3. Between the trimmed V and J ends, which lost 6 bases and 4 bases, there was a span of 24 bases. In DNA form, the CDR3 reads TGTGCCAGCAGCGTCCCCGTTTATGAGTGGGACCCCACCGGGGAGCTGTTTTTT. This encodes CASSVPVYEWDPTGELFF.

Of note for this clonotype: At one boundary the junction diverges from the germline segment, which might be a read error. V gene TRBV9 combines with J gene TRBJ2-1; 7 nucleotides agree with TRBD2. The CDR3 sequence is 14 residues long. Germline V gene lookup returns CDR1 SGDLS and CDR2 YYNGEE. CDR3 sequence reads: CVSSVGLADNEQFF. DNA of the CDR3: TGTGTCAGCAGCGTAGGGCTAGCGGACAATGAGCAGTTCTTC.

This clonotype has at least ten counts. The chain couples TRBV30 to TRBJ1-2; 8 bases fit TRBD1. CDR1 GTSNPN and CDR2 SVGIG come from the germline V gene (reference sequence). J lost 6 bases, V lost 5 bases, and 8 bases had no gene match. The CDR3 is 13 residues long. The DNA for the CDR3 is TGTGCCTGGGGACAGGGATCAATAAATGGCTACACCTTC. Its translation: CAWGQGSINGYTF. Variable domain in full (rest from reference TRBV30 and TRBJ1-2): SQTIHQWPATLVQPVGSPLSLECTVEGTSNPNLYWYRQAAGRGLQLLFYSVGIGQISSEVPQNLSASRPQDRQFILSSKKLLLSDSGFYLCAWGQGSINGYTFGSGTRLTVV.

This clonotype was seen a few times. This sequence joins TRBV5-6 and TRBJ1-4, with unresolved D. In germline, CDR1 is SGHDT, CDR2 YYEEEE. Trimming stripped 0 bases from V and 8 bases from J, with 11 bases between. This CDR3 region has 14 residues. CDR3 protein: CASSLAGIGEKLFF. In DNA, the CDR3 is TGTGCCAGCAGCTTGGCAGGCATCGGGGAAAAACTGTTTTTT.

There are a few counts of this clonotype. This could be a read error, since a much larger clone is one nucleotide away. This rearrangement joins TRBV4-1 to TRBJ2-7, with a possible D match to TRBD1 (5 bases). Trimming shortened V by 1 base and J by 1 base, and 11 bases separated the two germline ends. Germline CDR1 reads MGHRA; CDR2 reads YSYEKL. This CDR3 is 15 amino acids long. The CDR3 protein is CASSQGQRGSYEQYF. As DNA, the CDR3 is TGCGCCAGCAGCCAAGGACAGAGAGGATCCTACGAGCAGTACTTC.